This TCR beta chain originates from a study of blood T cells in healthy people across ages. Regarding the study as a whole: No one knew whether donors had CMV, which possibly confounded expanded clonotype changes.

A second roughly 7 to 11 cycle PCR used barcoded and J-beta primers. Every single cDNA molecule received a tag from a template-switch adaptor with 12 random nucleotides. All samples gave at least 2.5 million CDR3-containing paired-end reads. TCRdb analysed the 5' RACE reads with MiXCR anew, one entry per CDR3 protein. The table lists some 750,000 distinct CDR3 sequences, over 20% of them singletons. In the case of this clonotype: The antigen is unknown.

Each sample used at least 6.5 million PBMCs. Germline V CDR1 and CDR2: SGHTA, FQGTGA. Trimming took off 3 bases at V and 7 bases at J, with 16 bases between the two ends. CDR3 length equals 15 residues. Sequenced sample: blood. The TCR was taken from a man between 65 and 85 years old in good health. The V gene is TRBV7-3, the J gene TRBJ2-1; possibly TRBD1 for D (7 bases). The CDR3 sequence: CASSFGGRGRNEQFF. CDR3 DNA sequence: TGTGCCAGCAGCTTTGGGGGCAGGGGGAGGAATGAGCAGTTCTTC.